This T cell receptor beta chain was obtained from a study of T cell repertoires in cytomegalovirus infection. Study in general: CMV epitopes that were recently identified and HLA-C-restricted were used alongside well-studied HLA-B-restricted ones. Indications of both CMV infection and matching HLA type were provided by public TCR beta signatures.

From the reads, TCRdb called clonotypes with MiXCR, one entry per CDR3 protein. The table lists hundreds of thousands of distinct CDR3 sequences, 33% of them singletons. General study findings and limits: The response measured ex vivo was dominated by TCR beta clonotypes (HLA-C-restricted and CMV-specific).

There are a few counts of this clonotype. The target antigen is unknown. Between the trimmed V and J ends, which lost 4 bases and 3 bases, there was a span of 18 bases. The CDR3 consists of 15 residues. Germline values: CDR1 DFQATT, CDR2 SNEGSKA (reference sequence). The rearrangement links TRBV20-1 to TRBJ1-2; D unclear. Sequencing used cultured PBMCs, obtained from culture after CMV antigen stimulation. This TCR derives from a human donor in good health (CMV status not recorded). Some clones in this sample may be carry-over from other donors' samples. CDR3 sequence reads: CSAIARDNGDYGYTF. DNA for the CDR3: TGCAGTGCTATCGCGAGGGATAACGGCGACTATGGCTACACCTTC.